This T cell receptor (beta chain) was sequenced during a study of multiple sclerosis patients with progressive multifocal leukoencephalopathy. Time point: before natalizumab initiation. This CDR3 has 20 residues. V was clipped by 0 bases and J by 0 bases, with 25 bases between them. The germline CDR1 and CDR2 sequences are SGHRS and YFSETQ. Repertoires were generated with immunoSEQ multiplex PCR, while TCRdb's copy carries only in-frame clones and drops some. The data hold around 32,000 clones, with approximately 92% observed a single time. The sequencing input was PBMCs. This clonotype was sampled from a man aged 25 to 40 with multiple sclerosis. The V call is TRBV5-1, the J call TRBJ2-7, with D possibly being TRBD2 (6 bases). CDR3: CASSLGTKGTSRDPSYEQYF. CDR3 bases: TGCGCCAGCAGCTTGGGGACTAAAGGGACTTCCCGGGACCCCTCCTACGAGCAGTACTTC.